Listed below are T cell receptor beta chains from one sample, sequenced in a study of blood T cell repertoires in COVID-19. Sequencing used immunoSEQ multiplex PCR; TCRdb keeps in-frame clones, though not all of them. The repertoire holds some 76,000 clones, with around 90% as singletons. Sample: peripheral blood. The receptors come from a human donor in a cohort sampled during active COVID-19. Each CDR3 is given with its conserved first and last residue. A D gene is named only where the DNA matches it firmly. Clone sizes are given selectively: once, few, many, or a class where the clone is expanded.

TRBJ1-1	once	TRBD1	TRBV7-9	CASSLGQGIGEAFF	TGTGCCAGCAGCTTGGGACAGGGTATCGGTGAAGCTTTCTTT
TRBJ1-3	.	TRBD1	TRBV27	CASSKQGPSSGNTIYF	TGTGCCAGCAGTAAACAGGGGCCGTCTTCTGGAAACACCATATATTTT
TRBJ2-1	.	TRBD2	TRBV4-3	CASSQEAGRADNEQFF	TGCGCCAGCAGCCAAGAAGCGGGGAGGGCAGACAATGAGCAGTTCTTC
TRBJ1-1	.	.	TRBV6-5	CASNGGGRNTEAFF	TGTGCCAGCAATGGGGGGGGGAGGAACACTGAAGCTTTCTTT
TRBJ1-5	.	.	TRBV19	CASRERPLADQPQHF	TGTGCCAGTAGAGAGAGACCCCTAGCTGATCAGCCCCAGCATTTT
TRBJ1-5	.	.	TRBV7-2	CASSRSRSPNQPQHF	TGTGCCAGCAGTCGTTCGCGGTCTCCGAATCAGCCCCAGCATTTT
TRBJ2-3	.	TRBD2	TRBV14	CASSWGGATDTQYF	TGTGCCAGCAGCTGGGGGGGAGCCACAGATACGCAGTATTTT
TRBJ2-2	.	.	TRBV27	CASSLILNTGELFF	TGTGCCAGCAGTTTAATCTTGAACACCGGGGAGCTGTTTTTT
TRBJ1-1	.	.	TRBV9	CASSLQGPTEAFF	TGTGCCAGCAGCCTACAGGGACCCACTGAAGCTTTCTTT
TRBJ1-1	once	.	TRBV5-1	CASSSTGGGAEAFF	TGCGCCAGCAGCAGTACAGGAGGAGGGGCTGAAGCTTTCTTT
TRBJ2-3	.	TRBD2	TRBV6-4	CASSDGRGGTDTQYF	TGTGCCAGCAGTGACGGACGGGGGGGCACAGATACGCAGTATTTT
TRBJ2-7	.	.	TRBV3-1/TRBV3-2	CASSQWGQRGAYEQYF	TGTGCCAGCAGCCAATGGGGTCAAAGGGGTGCCTACGAGCAGTACTTC
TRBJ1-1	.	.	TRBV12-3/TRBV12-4	CASSFNYAEAFF	TGTGCCAGCAGTTTTAATTATGCTGAAGCTTTCTTT
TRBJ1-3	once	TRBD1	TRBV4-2	CASSRWTGDGNTIYF	TGTGCCAGCAGCCGTTGGACAGGGGACGGAAACACCATATATTTT
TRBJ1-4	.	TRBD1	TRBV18	CASSPPGETGARNSEKLFF	TGTGCCAGCTCACCACCCGGCGAGACAGGGGCCCGCAACAGTGAAAAACTGTTTTTT
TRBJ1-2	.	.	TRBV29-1	CSVERPDTYGYTF	TGCAGCGTTGAAAGGCCGGACACTTATGGCTACACCTTC
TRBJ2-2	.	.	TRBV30	CAWSVQGAGELFF	TGTGCCTGGAGTGTACAAGGGGCCGGGGAGCTGTTTTTT
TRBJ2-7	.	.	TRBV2	CASSAGLGSYEQYF	TGTGCCAGCAGTGCAGGGCTAGGGTCCTACGAGCAGTACTTC
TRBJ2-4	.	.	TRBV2	CASSEVMGGGQNIQYF	TGTGCCAGCAGTGAAGTGATGGGAGGGGGACAAAACATTCAGTACTTC
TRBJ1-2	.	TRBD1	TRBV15	CATSRDRGTAIYYGYTF	TGTGCCACCAGCAGAGATCGCGGGACAGCCATTTACTATGGCTACACCTTC
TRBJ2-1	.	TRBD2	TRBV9	CASSVLSSGVTNEQFF	TGTGCCAGCAGCGTACTGTCGAGCGGGGTTACGAATGAGCAGTTCTTC
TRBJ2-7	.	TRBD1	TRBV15	CATSRGGTGTYEQYF	TGTGCCACCAGCAGAGGGGGGACAGGGACCTACGAGCAGTACTTC
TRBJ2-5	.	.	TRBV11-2	CASSPRGDLNQETQYF	TGTGCCAGCAGCCCTCGCGGTGACTTGAACCAAGAGACCCAGTACTTC
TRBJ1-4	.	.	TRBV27	CASTTRGQSRGLNEKLFF	TGTGCCAGCACTACCCGAGGACAGTCCCGCGGCCTTAATGAAAAACTGTTTTTT
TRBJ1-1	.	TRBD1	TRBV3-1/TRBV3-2	CASSSGRGLNTEAFF	TGTGCCAGCAGCTCCGGAAGGGGGCTGAACACTGAAGCTTTCTTT
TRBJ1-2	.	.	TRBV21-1	CASPGQTFPGYGYTF	TGTGCCAGTCCGGGACAAACCTTCCCTGGCTATGGCTACACCTTC
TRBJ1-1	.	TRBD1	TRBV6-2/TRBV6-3	CASSSRRTGVATEAFF	TGTGCCAGCAGTTCGAGGAGGACAGGGGTTGCCACTGAAGCTTTCTTT
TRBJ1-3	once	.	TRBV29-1	CSVAVGLKGNTIYF	TGCAGCGTTGCAGTGGGCTTGAAAGGAAACACCATATATTTT
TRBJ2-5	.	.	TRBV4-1	CASSQDATDKRNQYF	TGCGCCAGCAGCCAAGATGCAACAGACAAGAGAAACCAGTACTTC
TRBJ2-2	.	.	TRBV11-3	CASSRSGELFF	TGTGCCAGCAGCCGGTCCGGGGAGCTGTTTTTT
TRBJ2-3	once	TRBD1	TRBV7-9	CASSSPPGTGGTDTQYF	TGTGCCAGCAGCTCCCCACCCGGGACAGGGGGCACAGATACGCAGTATTTT
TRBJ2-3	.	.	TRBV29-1	CSAGQTDTQYF	TGCAGCGCAGGACAGACAGATACGCAGTATTTT
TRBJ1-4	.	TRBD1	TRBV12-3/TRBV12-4	CASNLDRAEKLFF	TGTGCCAGCAACTTGGACAGGGCTGAAAAACTGTTTTTT
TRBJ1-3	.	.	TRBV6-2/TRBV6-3	CASSSLAVGNTIYF	TGTGCCAGCAGTTCCCTGGCCGTCGGAAACACCATATATTTT
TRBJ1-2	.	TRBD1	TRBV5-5	CASSPTGQPGGYTF	TGTGCCAGCAGCCCTACGGGACAGCCTGGTGGCTACACCTTC
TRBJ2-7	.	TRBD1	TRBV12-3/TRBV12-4	CATGNSYEQYF	TGTGCGACAGGGAATTCCTACGAGCAGTACTTC
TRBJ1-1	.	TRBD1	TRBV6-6	CASSQQLFRQTKGAGTEAFF	TGTGCCAGCAGCCAGCAGTTATTCCGCCAAACGAAGGGGGCGGGAACTGAAGCTTTCTTT
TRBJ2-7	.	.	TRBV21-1	CASSTDRPIGHEQYF	TGTGCCAGCAGCACGGACAGGCCGATAGGCCACGAGCAGTACTTC
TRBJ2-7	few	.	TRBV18	CASSPNADSYEQYF	TGTGCCAGCTCACCAAACGCAGATTCCTACGAGCAGTACTTC
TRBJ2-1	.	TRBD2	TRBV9	CASSDPRGGGDEQFF	TGTGCCAGCAGTGATCCCCGGGGGGGAGGGGATGAGCAGTTCTTC